This T cell receptor beta chain is drawn from a study of CD8+CD57+ T cells in acquired aplastic anemia. The CDR3 extends over 16 amino acids. V was trimmed by 1 base and J by 4 bases, leaving 17 bases between them. The germline gives CDR1 SGHRS, CDR2 YFSETQ. Researchers used genomic DNA as the template to profile TCR beta VDJ and CDR3. TCRdb fed the reads into MiXCR, producing one record per CDR3 protein. This table has around 150,000 distinct CDR3 sequences, 71% appearing once. This clonotype was seen many times. Sequencing was done on patients that had shown CD8+CD57+ cell expansion by flow cytometry. All patients were therapy-naive when blood was sampled.

The receptor was derived from a human donor with aplastic anemia. The V call is TRBV5-1, the J call TRBJ1-2; D is unresolved. The specimen sequenced was sorted CD4+, CD8+, or CD8+CD57+ T cells (not recorded which) from PBMCs. The CDR3 reads CASSLWGLGVFYGYTF. The DNA for the CDR3 is TGCGCCAGCAGCTTGTGGGGTCTTGGAGTCTTCTATGGCTACACCTTC.